The 9 T cell receptor beta chains below come from one sample, sequenced in a study of glioma-infiltrating T cells after dendritic cell vaccination. Profiling relied on immunoSEQ multiplex PCR, and the TCRdb table lists in-frame clones only, not all of them. This table has about 67,000 clones, 81% appearing once. The starting material was blood, obtained before dendritic cell vaccination. The source of these receptors is a human donor with glioblastoma.

V usage is TRBV29-1 and J usage is TRBJ1-1, with TRBD1 identical over 8 bases. The trim removed 7 bases at V and 5 bases at J, leaving 9 bases unmatched. CDR1 is SQVTM, CDR2 ANQGSEA, per germline. The CDR3 totals 13 residues. The CDR3 sequence is CSARTGRGTEAFF. The CDR3 DNA reads TGCAGCGCACGGACAGGGCGGGGTACTGAAGCTTTCTTT.

The chain links TRBV2 to TRBJ2-7, with unresolved D. The CDR3 is made up of 14 amino acids. Trimming removed 1 base at V and 4 bases at J, with 11 bases between. Germline assignment: CDR1 SNHLY and CDR2 FYNNEI. The CDR3 protein is CASSEVAARYEQYF. The CDR3 DNA reads TGTGCCAGCAGTGAAGTCGCAGCTAGATACGAGCAGTACTTC.

The chain employs TRBV18 and TRBJ1-1; D may be TRBD1 (5 bases). The CDR3 totals 15 residues. The V and J ends lost 3 bases and 2 bases respectively, with 13 bases between them. The germline V gene has CDR1 KGHSH and CDR2 LQKENI. CDR3 DNA sequence: TGTGCCAGCTCACCGTTACCGACAGCAAACACTGAAGCTTTCTTT. Amino acid sequence: CASSPLPTANTEAFF.

This chain uses TRBV19 with TRBJ1-6, with D hard to call. The V end lost 4 bases, the J end lost 7 bases, and 14 bases lay between the germline ends. Germline V gives CDR1 LNHDA, CDR2 SQIVND (reference sequence). The CDR3 is 15 residues long. CDR3 region: CASSTSTIKNSPLHF. CDR3 nucleotides: TGTGCCAGTAGTACTTCGACAATCAAAAATTCACCCCTCCACTTT. Full variable domain (remainder filled in from reference TRBV19 and TRBJ1-6): DGGITQSPKYLFRKEGQNVTLSCEQNLNHDAMYWYRQDPGQGLRLIYYSQIVNDFQKGDIAEGYSVSREKKESFPLTVTSAQKNPTAFYLCASSTSTIKNSPLHFGNGTRLTVT.

The V and J genes are TRBV7-2 and TRBJ1-4, with D unresolved. V lost 5 bases, J lost 4 bases, and 14 bases lay in between. Germline V gene lookup returns CDR1 SGHTA and CDR2 FQGNSA. The CDR3 has 15 residues. The CDR3 nucleotides are TGTGCCAGCAGCATGGGGTCAGCGGGTAATGAAAAACTGTTTTTT. Translation: CASSMGSAGNEKLFF.

The CDR3 region is CASSEATGWETQYF. The CDR3 DNA reads TGTGCCAGCAGTGAAGCGACAGGGTGGGAGACCCAGTACTTC. The chain carries TRBV2 and TRBJ2-5, with TRBD1 matching 7 bases. This CDR3 contains 14 residues. The ends lost 0 bases at V and 5 bases at J; junction bases unmatched: 3. Germline V gene data show CDR1 as SNHLY and CDR2 as FYNNEI.

V gene TRBV11-2 combines with J gene TRBJ2-5; 8 positions agree with TRBD1. Trimming removed 5 bases from V and 4 bases from J; junction bases left unmatched: 3. The CDR3 has 13 residues. In germline, CDR1 is SGHAT, CDR2 FQNNGV. DNA for the CDR3: TGTGCCAGCAGCCTGGACAGGGCAGAGACCCAGTACTTC. Translated: CASSLDRAETQYF.

V is TRBV7-9 and J is TRBJ2-1; TRBD1 might be the D (5 bases). Germline-derived CDR1 and CDR2 are SEHNR and FQNEAQ (reference sequence). The CDR3 length is 12 residues. The V gene lost 4 bases and the J gene lost 6 bases, with 7 bases spanning the gap. DNA for the CDR3: TGTGCCAGCAGCTCCACAGGCAATGAGCAGTTCTTC. Its translation: CASSSTGNEQFF. The full variable domain, its missing parts supplied by reference TRBV7-9 and TRBJ2-1, is DTGVSQNPRHKITKRGQNVTFRCDPISEHNRLYWYRQTLGQGPEFLTYFQNEAQLEKSRLLSDRFSAERPKGSFSTLEIQRTEQGDSAMYLCASSSTGNEQFFGPGTRLTVL.

This clone was seen at least ten times. This chain links TRBV30 with TRBJ1-4; TRBD1 might be the D (6 bases). The CDR3 has 15 residues. The V and J ends lost 0 bases and 7 bases respectively, with 15 bases between them. The germline gives CDR1 GTSNPN, CDR2 SVGIG (reference sequence). CDR3 loop: CAWSVSPTGSEKLFF. CDR3 sequence (DNA): TGTGCCTGGAGTGTCTCCCCGACAGGTAGTGAAAAACTGTTTTTT.